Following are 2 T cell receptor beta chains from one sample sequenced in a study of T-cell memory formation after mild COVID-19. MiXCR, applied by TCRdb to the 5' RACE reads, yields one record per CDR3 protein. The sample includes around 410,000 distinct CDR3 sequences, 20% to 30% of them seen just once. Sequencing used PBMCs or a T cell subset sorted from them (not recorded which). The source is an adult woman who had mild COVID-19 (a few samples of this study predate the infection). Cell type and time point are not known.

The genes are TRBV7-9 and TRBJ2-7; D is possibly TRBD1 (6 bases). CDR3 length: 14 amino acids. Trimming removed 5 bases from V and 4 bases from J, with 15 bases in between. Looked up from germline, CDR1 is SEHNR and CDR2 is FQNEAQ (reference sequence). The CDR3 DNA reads TGTGCCAGCAGCCCAGAAGACAGGTCATACGAGCAGTACTTC. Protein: CASSPEDRSYEQYF.

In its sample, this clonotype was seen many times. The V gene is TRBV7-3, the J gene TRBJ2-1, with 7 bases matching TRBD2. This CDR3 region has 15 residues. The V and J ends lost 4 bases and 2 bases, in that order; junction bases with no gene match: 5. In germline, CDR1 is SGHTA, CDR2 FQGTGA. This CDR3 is CASSSTSDPYNEQFF. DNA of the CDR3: TGTGCCAGCAGCTCCACTAGCGACCCCTACAATGAGCAGTTCTTC.